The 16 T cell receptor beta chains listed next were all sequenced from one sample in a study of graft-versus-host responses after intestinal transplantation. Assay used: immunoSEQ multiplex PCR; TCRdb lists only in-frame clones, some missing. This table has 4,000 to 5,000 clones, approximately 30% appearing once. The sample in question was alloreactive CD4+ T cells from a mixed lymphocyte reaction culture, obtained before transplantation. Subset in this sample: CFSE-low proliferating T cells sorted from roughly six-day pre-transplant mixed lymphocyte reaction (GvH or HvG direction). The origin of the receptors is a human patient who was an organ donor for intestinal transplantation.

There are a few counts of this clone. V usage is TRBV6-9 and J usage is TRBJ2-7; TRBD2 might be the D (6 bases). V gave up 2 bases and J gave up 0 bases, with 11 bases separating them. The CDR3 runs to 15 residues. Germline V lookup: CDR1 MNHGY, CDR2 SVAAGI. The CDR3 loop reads CASSYNTGSSYEQYF. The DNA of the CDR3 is TGTGCCAGCAGTTATAACACCGGGAGCTCCTACGAGCAGTACTTC.

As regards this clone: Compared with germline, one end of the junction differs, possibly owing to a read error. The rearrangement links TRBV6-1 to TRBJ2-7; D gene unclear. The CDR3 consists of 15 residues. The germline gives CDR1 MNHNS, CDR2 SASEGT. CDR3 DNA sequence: TGTGCCATCAGTGATGTACAGAAAGCAAAATACGAGCAGTACTTC. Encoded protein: CAISDVQKAKYEQYF.

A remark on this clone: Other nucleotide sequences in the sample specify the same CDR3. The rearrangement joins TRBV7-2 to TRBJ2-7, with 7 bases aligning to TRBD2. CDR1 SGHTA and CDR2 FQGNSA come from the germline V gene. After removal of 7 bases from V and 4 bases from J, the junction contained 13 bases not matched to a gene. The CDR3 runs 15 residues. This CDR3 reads CASTVARGSAYEQYF. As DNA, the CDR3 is TGTGCCAGCACCGTAGCGCGGGGGTCGGCATACGAGCAGTACTTC.

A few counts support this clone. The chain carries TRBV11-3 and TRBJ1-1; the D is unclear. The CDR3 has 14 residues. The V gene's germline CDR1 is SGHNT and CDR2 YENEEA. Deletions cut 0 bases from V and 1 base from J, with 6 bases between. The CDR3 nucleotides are TGTGCCAGCAGCTTAGATCGACAGAACACTGAAGCTTTCTTT. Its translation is CASSLDRQNTEAFF.

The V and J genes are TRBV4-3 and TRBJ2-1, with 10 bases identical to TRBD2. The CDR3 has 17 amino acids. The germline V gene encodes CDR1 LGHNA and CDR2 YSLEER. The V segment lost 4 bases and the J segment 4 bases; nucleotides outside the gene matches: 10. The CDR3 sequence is CASSRGVLAGVYNEQFF. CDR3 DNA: TGCGCCAGCAGCCGAGGGGTCCTAGCGGGGGTATACAATGAGCAGTTCTTC.

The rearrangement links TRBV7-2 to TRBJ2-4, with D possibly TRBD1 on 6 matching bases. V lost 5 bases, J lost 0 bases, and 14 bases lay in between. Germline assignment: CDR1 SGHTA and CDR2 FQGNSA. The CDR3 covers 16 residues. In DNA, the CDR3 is TGTGCCAGCAGCCATCTGACAGGCCTAGCCAAAAACATTCAGTACTTC. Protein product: CASSHLTGLAKNIQYF.

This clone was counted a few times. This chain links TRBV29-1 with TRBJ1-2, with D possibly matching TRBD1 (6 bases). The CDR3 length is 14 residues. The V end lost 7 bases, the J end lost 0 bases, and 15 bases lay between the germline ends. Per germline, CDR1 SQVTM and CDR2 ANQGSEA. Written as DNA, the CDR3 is TGCAGCGCTCTTACCCGGACAGCTAACTATGGCTACACCTTC. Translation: CSALTRTANYGYTF.

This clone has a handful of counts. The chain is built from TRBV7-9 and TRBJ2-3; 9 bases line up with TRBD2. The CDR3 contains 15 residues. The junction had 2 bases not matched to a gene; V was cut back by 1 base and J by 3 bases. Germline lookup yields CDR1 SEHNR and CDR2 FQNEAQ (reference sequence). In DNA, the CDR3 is TGTGCCAGCAGCTTAGGGACTAGCGAGACAGATACGCAGTATTTT. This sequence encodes CASSLGTSETDTQYF.

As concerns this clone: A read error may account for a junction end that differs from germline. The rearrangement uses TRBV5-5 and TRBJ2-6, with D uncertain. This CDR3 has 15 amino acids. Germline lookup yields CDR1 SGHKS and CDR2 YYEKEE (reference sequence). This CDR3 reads CAGSLRLIGANVLTF. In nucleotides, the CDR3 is TGTGCCGGCAGCTTGCGCCTTATTGGGGCCAACGTCCTGACTTTC.

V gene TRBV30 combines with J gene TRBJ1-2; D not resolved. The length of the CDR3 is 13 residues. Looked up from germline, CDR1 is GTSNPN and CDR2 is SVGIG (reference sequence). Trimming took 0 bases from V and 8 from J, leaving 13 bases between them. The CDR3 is CAWSVGGGLGYTF. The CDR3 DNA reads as TGTGCCTGGAGTGTCGGAGGAGGATTGGGCTACACCTTC.

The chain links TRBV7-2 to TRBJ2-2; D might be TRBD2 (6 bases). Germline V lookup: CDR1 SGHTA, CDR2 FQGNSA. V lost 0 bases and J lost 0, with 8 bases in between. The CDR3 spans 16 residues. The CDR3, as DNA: TGTGCCAGCAGCTTAGCGTGGGGGGCGAACACCGGGGAGCTGTTTTTT. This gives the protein CASSLAWGANTGELFF.

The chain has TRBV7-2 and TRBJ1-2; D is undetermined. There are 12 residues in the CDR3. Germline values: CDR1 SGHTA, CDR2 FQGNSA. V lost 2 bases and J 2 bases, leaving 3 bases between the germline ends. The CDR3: CASSLQNYGYTF. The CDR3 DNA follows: TGTGCCAGCAGCTTACAAAACTATGGCTACACCTTC. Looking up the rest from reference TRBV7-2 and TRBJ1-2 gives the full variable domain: GAGVSQSPSNKVTEKGKDVELRCDPISGHTALYWYRQSLGQGLEFLIYFQGNSAPDKSGLPSDRFSAERTGGSVSTLTIQRTQQEDSAVYLCASSLQNYGYTFGSGTRLTVV.

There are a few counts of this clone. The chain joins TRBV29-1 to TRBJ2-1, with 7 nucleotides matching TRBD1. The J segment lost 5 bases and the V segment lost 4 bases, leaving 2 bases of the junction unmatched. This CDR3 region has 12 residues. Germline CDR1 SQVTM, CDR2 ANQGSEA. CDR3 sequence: CSVGTGNNEQFF. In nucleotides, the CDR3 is TGCAGCGTTGGGACAGGTAACAATGAGCAGTTCTTC.

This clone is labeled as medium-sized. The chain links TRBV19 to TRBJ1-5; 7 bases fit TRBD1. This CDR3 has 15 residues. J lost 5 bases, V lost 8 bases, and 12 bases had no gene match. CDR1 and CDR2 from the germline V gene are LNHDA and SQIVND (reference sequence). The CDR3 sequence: CASSLGQPSDQPQHF. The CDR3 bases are TGTGCCAGTTCCTTGGGACAGCCCTCGGATCAGCCCCAGCATTTT.

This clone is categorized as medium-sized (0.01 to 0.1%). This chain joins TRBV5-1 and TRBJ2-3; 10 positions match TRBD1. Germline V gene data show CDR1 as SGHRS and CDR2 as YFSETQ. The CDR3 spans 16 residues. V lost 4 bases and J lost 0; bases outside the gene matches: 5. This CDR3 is CASSRGTGASTDTQYF. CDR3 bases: TGCGCCAGCAGCCGCGGGACAGGGGCTAGCACAGATACGCAGTATTTT.

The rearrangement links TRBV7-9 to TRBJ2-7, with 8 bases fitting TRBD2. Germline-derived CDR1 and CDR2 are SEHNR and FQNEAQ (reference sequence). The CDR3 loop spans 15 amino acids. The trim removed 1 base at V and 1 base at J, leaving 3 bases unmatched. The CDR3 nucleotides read TGTGCCAGCAGCTTAGGTCCGGGGGGGTCCTACGAGCAGTACTTC. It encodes CASSLGPGGSYEQYF.